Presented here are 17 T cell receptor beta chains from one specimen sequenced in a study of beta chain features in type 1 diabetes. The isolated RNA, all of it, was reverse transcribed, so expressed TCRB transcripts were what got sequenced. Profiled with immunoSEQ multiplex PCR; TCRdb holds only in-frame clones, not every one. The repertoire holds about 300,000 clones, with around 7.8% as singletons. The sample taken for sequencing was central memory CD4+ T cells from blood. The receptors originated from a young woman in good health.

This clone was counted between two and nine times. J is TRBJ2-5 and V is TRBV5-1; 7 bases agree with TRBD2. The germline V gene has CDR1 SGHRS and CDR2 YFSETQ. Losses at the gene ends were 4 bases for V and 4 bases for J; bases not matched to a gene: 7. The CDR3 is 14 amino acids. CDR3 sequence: CASSPERDSETQYF. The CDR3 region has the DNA TGCGCCAGCAGCCCGGAGCGGGACTCAGAGACCCAGTACTTC.

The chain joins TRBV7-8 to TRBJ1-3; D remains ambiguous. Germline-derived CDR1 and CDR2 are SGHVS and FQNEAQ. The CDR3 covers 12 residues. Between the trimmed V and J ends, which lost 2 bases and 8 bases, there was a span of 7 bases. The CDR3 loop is CASSLFEDTIYF. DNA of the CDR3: TGTGCCAGCAGCTTATTCGAGGACACCATATATTTT.

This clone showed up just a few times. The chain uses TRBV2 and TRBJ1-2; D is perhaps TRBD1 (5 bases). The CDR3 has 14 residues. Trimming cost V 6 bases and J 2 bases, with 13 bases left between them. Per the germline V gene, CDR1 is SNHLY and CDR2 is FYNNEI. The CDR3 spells CASRGGTVNYGYTF. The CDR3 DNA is TGTGCCAGCAGGGGAGGGACCGTCAACTATGGCTACACCTTC.

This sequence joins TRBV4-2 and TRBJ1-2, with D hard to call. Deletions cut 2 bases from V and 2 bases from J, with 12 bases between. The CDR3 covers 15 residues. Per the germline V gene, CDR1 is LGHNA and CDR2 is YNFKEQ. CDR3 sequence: CASSQSGLGNYGYTF. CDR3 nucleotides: TGTGCCAGCAGCCAATCAGGCTTGGGGAACTATGGCTACACCTTC.

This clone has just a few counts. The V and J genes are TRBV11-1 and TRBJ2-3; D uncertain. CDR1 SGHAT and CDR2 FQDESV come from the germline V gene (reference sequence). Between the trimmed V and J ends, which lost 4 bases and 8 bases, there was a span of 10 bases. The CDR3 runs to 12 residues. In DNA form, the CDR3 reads TGTGCCAGCAGCTCGCAGACCGGTACGCAGTATTTT. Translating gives CASSSQTGTQYF.

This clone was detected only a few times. CDR3 amino acids: CASSLGTSLETQYF. DNA for the CDR3: TGCGCCAGCAGCTTGGGTACTAGCTTGGAGACCCAGTACTTC. V and J are TRBV5-1 and TRBJ2-5, with a weak D call TRBD2 (6 bases). Per the germline V gene, CDR1 is SGHRS and CDR2 is YFSETQ. The CDR3 is made up of 14 amino acids. With 0 bases removed from V and 5 bases from J, the gap between germline ends came to 11 bases.

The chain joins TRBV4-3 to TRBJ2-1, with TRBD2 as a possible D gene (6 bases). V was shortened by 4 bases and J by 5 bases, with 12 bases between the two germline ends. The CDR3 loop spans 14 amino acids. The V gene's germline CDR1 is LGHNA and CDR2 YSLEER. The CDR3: CASSRRRGDNEQFF. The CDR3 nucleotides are TGCGCCAGCAGCCGCAGGCGGGGTGACAATGAGCAGTTCTTC.

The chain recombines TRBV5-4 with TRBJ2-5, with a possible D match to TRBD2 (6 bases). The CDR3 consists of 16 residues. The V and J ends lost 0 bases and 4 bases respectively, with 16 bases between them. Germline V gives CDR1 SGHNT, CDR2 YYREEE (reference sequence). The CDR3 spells CASSLGTGGVIETQYF. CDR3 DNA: TGTGCCAGCAGCTTGGGGACTGGAGGGGTAATAGAGACCCAGTACTTC.

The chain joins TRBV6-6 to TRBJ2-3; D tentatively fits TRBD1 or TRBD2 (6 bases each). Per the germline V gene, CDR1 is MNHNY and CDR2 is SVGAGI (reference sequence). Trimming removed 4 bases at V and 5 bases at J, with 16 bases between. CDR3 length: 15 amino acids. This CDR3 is CASSLHGGHVDTQYF. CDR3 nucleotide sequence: TGTGCCAGCAGTTTACATGGGGGGCATGTAGATACGCAGTATTTT.

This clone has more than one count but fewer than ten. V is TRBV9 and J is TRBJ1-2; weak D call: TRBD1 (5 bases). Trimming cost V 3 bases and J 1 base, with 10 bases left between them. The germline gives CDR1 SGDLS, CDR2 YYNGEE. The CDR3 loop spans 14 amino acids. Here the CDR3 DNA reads TGTGCCAGCAGCGGCCGGGGGATTAACTATGGCTACACCTTC. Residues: CASSGRGINYGYTF.

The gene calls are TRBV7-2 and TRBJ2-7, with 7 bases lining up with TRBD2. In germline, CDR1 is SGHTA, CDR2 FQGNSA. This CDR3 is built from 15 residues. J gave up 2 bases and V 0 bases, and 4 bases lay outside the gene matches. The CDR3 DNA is TGTGCCAGCAGCTTAGCGGCGGGAGAAGCCTACGAGCAGTACTTC. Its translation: CASSLAAGEAYEQYF.

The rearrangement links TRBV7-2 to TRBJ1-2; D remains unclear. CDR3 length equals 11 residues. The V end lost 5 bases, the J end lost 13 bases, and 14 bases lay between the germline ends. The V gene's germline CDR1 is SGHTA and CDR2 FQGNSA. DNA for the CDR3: TGTGCCAGCAGCATACTACCTTTCTCCACCTTC. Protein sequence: CASSILPFSTF.

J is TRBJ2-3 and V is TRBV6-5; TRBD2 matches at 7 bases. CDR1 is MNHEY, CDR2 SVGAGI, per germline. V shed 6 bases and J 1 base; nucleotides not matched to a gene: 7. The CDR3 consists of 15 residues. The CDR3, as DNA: TGTGCCAGCAGCGATCTAGCGGAGGGCACAGATACGCAGTATTTT. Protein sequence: CASSDLAEGTDTQYF.

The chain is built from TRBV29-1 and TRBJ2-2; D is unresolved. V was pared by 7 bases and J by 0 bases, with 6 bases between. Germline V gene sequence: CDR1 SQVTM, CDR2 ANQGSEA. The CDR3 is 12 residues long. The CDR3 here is CSGRTNTGELFF. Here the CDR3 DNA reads TGCAGCGGCAGAACGAACACCGGGGAGCTGTTTTTT.

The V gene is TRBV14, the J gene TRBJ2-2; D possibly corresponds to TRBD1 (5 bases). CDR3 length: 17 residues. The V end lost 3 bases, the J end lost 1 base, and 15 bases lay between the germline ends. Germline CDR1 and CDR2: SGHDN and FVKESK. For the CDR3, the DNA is TGTGCCAGCAGCCAGCGGATAGGGGCGGTGAACACCGGGGAGCTGTTTTTT. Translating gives CASSQRIGAVNTGELFF.

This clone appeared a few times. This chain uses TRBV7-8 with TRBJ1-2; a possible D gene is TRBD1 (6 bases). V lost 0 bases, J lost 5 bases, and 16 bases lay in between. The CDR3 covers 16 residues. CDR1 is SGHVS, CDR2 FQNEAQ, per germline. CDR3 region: CASSLASRGGEYGYTF. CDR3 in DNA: TGTGCCAGCAGCTTAGCCTCCCGTGGGGGCGAATATGGCTACACCTTC.

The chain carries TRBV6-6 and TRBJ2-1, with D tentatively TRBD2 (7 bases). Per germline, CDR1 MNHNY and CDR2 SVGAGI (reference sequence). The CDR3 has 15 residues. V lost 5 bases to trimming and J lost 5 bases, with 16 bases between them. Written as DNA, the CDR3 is TGTGCCAGCAGTCCCGGGACACGGGGGGACAATGAGCAGTTCTTC. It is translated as CASSPGTRGDNEQFF.